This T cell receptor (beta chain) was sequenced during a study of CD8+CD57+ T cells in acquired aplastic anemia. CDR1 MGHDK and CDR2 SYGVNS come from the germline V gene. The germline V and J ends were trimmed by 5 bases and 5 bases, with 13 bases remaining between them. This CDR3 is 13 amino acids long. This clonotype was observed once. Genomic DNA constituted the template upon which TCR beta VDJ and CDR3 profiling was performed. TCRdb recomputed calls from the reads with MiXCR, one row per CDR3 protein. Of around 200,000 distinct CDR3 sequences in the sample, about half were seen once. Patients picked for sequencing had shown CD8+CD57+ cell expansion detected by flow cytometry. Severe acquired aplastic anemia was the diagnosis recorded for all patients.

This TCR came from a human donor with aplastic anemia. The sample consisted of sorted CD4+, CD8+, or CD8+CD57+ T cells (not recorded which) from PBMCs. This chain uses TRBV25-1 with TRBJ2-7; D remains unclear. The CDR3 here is CASSLVTRDEQYF. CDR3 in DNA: TGTGCCAGCAGTTTGGTTACCCGGGACGAGCAGTACTTC.